This T cell receptor (beta chain) was recorded in a study of blood T cell repertoires in COVID-19. On the study more broadly: COVID-19 samples, acute and convalescent, were from the United States, Italy and Spain. Nucleic acid was either cDNA or gDNA, and it came from T cells, B-cell-depleted T cells, or PBMCs.

In the original analysis: Estimation of nucleated cell counts was performed using reference gene primer amplification. Profiled with immunoSEQ multiplex PCR; TCRdb holds only in-frame clones, not every one. V, J and clone size derive from that table, while D and trimming were established from the DNA sequence. The sample records tens of thousands of clones, 90% being singletons. Germline trimming cut 1 base from V and 5 bases from J; bases unmatched to any gene: 8. CDR1 and CDR2 from the germline V gene are SEHNR and FQNEAQ (reference sequence). The CDR3 loop spans 17 amino acids. Input material: peripheral blood. The gene calls are TRBV7-9 and TRBJ2-5; TRBD2 agrees at 12 bases. This clonotype originated in a human donor in a cohort sampled during active COVID-19. CDR3 amino acids: CASSLESGTSGRETQYF. CDR3 DNA sequence: TGTGCCAGCAGCTTAGAATCAGGGACTAGCGGGCGGGAGACCCAGTACTTC.